One and the same sample provided the 28 T cell receptor beta chains below, sequenced in a study of cytomegalovirus exposure and HLA in healthy donors. Amplification used 60 Vbeta primers and 13 Jbeta primers. Assay: immunoSEQ multiplex PCR; the TCRdb copy retains only in-frame clones and omits some. The repertoire consists of approximately 160,000 clones, with roughly 70% occurring once and the leading ten covering less than 3%. Sequenced: PBMCs. These receptors all come from a woman between 40 and 55 years old in good health and CMV-seropositive.

The chain couples TRBV7-2 to TRBJ2-7, with no clear D. The CDR3 totals 13 residues. Germline CDR1 SGHTA, CDR2 FQGNSA. With 3 bases removed from V and 5 bases from J, the gap between germline ends came to 11 bases. The DNA of the CDR3 is TGTGCCAGCAGCTTCGTCTCGGGTAACGAGCAGTACTTC. Translation gives CASSFVSGNEQYF.

The rearrangement links TRBV9 to TRBJ1-1; D not resolved. There are 12 residues in the CDR3. CDR1 and CDR2 (germline): SGDLS, YYNGEE. V lost 0 bases and J 5 bases, leaving 5 bases between the germline ends. DNA of the CDR3: TGTGCCAGCAGCGTAGGAGGGACTGAAGCTTTCTTT. This encodes CASSVGGTEAFF.

The V gene is TRBV6-5, the J gene TRBJ1-5, with 7 bases lining up with TRBD1. The CDR3 has 13 amino acids. With V trimmed by 7 bases and J by 5 bases, 5 bases remained unmatched. CDR1 is MNHEY and CDR2 is SVGAGI in the germline V gene. For the CDR3, the DNA is TGTGCCAGCAAGGGACAGCTTCATCAGCCCCAGCATTTT. This sequence encodes CASKGQLHQPQHF.

As concerns this clone: Other DNA sequences from this sample encode an identical CDR3 as well. The chain uses TRBV5-1 and TRBJ2-1; TRBD2 aligns across 10 bases. The CDR3 spans 15 residues. Trimming cost V 2 bases and J 4 bases; bases outside gene matches: 3. Germline V gives CDR1 SGHRS, CDR2 YFSETQ. This CDR3 is CASSFLAGAYNEQFF. DNA of the CDR3: TGCGCCAGCAGCTTCCTAGCGGGAGCTTACAATGAGCAGTTCTTC.

This chain uses TRBV28 with TRBJ2-1, with D perhaps TRBD2 (6 bases). Germline V CDR1 and CDR2: MDHEN, SYDVKM. The CDR3 covers 15 residues. Trimming left V 2 bases short and J 7 bases short, with 15 bases between. The CDR3 region has the DNA TGTGCCAGCAGTTTAGAGCGCCCTGGGGGGAATGAGCAGTTCTTC. Amino acids: CASSLERPGGNEQFF.

The chain uses TRBV9 and TRBJ2-3; TRBD2 agrees at 14 bases. Germline V gene sequence: CDR1 SGDLS, CDR2 YYNGEE. Trimming cost V 3 bases and J 5 bases; bases outside gene matches: 2. The CDR3 is 15 residues long. CDR3 region: CASSETSGGVDTQYF. The CDR3 bases are TGTGCCAGCAGCGAGACTAGCGGGGGGGTAGATACGCAGTATTTT.

J is TRBJ2-7 and V is TRBV7-2; 12 bases align to TRBD2. The length of the CDR3 is 15 residues. Trimming removed 2 bases from V and 7 bases from J; junction bases left unmatched: 6. CDR1 is SGHTA and CDR2 is FQGNSA in the germline V gene. The CDR3 here is CASSLSSGGAKEQYF. The CDR3 DNA reads as TGTGCCAGCAGCTTATCTAGCGGGGGGGCGAAAGAGCAGTACTTC.

This clone has a single count. The chain couples TRBV12-5 to TRBJ1-1; 8 bases are shared with TRBD1. Per the germline V gene, CDR1 is LGHNT and CDR2 is FRNRAP. V gave up 1 base and J gave up 6 bases; unmatched junction bases: 10. This CDR3 has 16 residues. The CDR3, as DNA: TGTGCTAGTGGTTTGGCCGGGACAGGACCCGGGGCTGAAGCTTTCTTT. Its protein product is CASGLAGTGPGAEAFF.

The chain recombines TRBV6-6 with TRBJ1-2; maybe TRBD1 (6 bases). The CDR3 is 16 amino acids. Trimming stripped 0 bases from V and 6 bases from J, with 17 bases between. Germline V lookup: CDR1 MNHNY, CDR2 SVGAGI (reference sequence). CDR3 protein: CASSYSIQGDGDGYTF. As DNA, the CDR3 is TGTGCCAGCAGTTACTCGATACAGGGTGACGGGGATGGCTACACCTTC.

This sequence joins TRBV29-1 and TRBJ1-1, with 12 bases identical to TRBD1. J gave up 2 bases and V 7 bases, and 2 bases lay outside the gene matches. The CDR3 contains 13 residues. Germline CDR1 SQVTM, CDR2 ANQGSEA. CDR3: CSAGTGGNTEAFF. The CDR3, as DNA: TGCAGCGCTGGGACAGGGGGCAACACTGAAGCTTTCTTT.

The rearrangement links TRBV9 to TRBJ2-3; the match to TRBD1 covers 12 bases. With 1 base clipped from V and 9 bases from J, the junction kept 9 bases outside the gene matches. The CDR3 covers 16 residues. CDR1 and CDR2 from the germline V gene are SGDLS and YYNGEE. This chain's CDR3 is CASSVTGTGGAKTQYF. The CDR3 DNA sequence: TGTGCCAGCAGCGTAACCGGGACAGGGGGCGCAAAGACGCAGTATTTT.

The chain joins TRBV4-3 to TRBJ2-5; the D gene is possibly TRBD2 (5 bases). Germline V gene sequence: CDR1 LGHNA, CDR2 YSLEER. This CDR3 is built from 13 residues. Trimming took 5 bases from V and 1 from J, leaving 8 bases between them. CDR3: CASSLDFQETQYF. The CDR3 nucleotides are TGCGCCAGCAGCTTGGACTTCCAAGAGACCCAGTACTTC.

This chain connects TRBV28 to TRBJ1-2, with 8 bases identical to TRBD1. V was pared by 6 bases and J by 4 bases, with 7 bases of the junction left unmatched. This CDR3 contains 14 residues. CDR1 and CDR2 from the germline V gene are MDHEN and SYDVKM. The CDR3 nucleotides are TGTGCCAGCAGAACCCGGACAGGGTTCTATGGCTACACCTTC. Its translation: CASRTRTGFYGYTF.

This clone was counted a few times. CDR3 in amino acids: CASSFYPPGLVAPNEQFF. The DNA of the CDR3 is TGTGCCAGCAGTTTCTATCCTCCGGGACTAGTCGCCCCGAATGAGCAGTTCTTC. This chain uses TRBV27 with TRBJ2-1, with TRBD2 identical over 8 bases. Trimming at V came to 3 bases and at J to 7 bases, leaving 17 bases not matched to a gene. Germline V CDR1 and CDR2: MNHEY, SMNVEV (reference sequence). The length of the CDR3 is 18 residues.

The chain employs TRBV2 and TRBJ2-2; 8 nucleotides line up with TRBD1. Germline loops: CDR1 SNHLY, CDR2 FYNNEI. Losses at the gene ends were 2 bases for V and 7 bases for J; bases not matched to a gene: 6. This CDR3 spans 15 amino acids. CDR3 DNA: TGTGCCAGCAGTGAATTTGAACAGGGGGTCGGGGAGCTGTTTTTT. Encoded protein: CASSEFEQGVGELFF.

The J gene is TRBJ2-5, the V gene TRBV5-1; 11 bases fit TRBD2. The V and J ends lost 4 bases and 5 bases, in that order; junction bases with no gene match: 7. This CDR3 spans 15 amino acids. The germline CDR1 and CDR2 sequences are SGHRS and YFSETQ. CDR3 nucleotide sequence: TGCGCCAGCAGCCCAATAGCGGGAGGGCCGGAGACCCAGTACTTC. Protein: CASSPIAGGPETQYF.

This chain uses TRBV7-8 with TRBJ2-3; 11 bases are shared with TRBD2. From germline, CDR1 is SGHVS and CDR2 FQNEAQ. This CDR3 has 16 amino acids. The trim removed 1 base at V and 1 base at J, leaving 1 base unmatched. The chain's CDR3 is CASSLGSGGGTDTQYF. The CDR3 nucleotides are TGTGCCAGCAGCTTAGGTAGCGGGGGGGGCACAGATACGCAGTATTTT.

This clone has a handful of counts. The chain carries TRBV5-4 and TRBJ2-7; 13 nucleotides match TRBD2. J gave up 7 bases and V 1 base, and 5 bases lay outside the gene matches. The CDR3 is made up of 15 amino acids. Germline values: CDR1 SGHNT, CDR2 YYREEE (reference sequence). The CDR3 spells CASSLTSGGVGEQYF. DNA of the CDR3: TGTGCCAGCAGCTTGACTAGCGGGGGGGTTGGAGAGCAGTACTTC.

This clone was recorded a few times. V gene TRBV5-1 combines with J gene TRBJ2-1; 11 bases match TRBD2. The CDR3 runs 15 residues. V trimming: 4 bases; J trimming: 5 bases; junction bases outside the gene matches: 5. Germline V CDR1 and CDR2: SGHRS, YFSETQ. The CDR3 coding sequence is TGCGCCAGCAGCCTATTAGCGGGGGGGGACAATGAGCAGTTCTTC. This translates into CASSLLAGGDNEQFF.

This chain links TRBV2 with TRBJ2-3; 8 positions agree with TRBD1. The germline V gene encodes CDR1 SNHLY and CDR2 FYNNEI. The CDR3 loop spans 15 amino acids. Losses at the gene ends were 5 bases for V and 1 base for J; bases not matched to a gene: 5. The CDR3 DNA follows: TGTGCCAGCAGTTTAGACAGGGGCGGCACAGATACGCAGTATTTT. Residues: CASSLDRGGTDTQYF.

CDR3 protein: CASRTPGLYDNEQFF. CDR3 nucleotide sequence: TGTGCCAGCAGAACTCCGGGACTCTACGACAATGAGCAGTTCTTC. This rearrangement joins TRBV28 to TRBJ2-1; tentatively, D is TRBD2 (6 bases). CDR3 length: 15 residues. From germline, CDR1 is MDHEN and CDR2 SYDVKM. V lost 6 bases and J lost 5, with 17 bases in between.

This sequence joins TRBV5-6 and TRBJ2-5, with 8 bases aligning to TRBD2. The CDR3 extends over 13 amino acids. Trimming cost V 2 bases and J 4 bases; bases outside gene matches: 1. Germline V gene sequence: CDR1 SGHDT, CDR2 YYEEEE. The CDR3 sequence is CASSFAGGETQYF. The CDR3 DNA is TGTGCCAGCAGCTTCGCGGGAGGAGAGACCCAGTACTTC. The variable domain in full, completed from reference TRBV5-6 and TRBJ2-5, reads DAGVTQSPTHLIKTRGQQVTLRCSPKSGHDTVSWYQQALGQGPQFIFQYYEEEERQRGNFPDRFSGHQFPNYSSELNVNALLLGDSALYLCASSFAGGETQYFGPGTRLLVL.

The rearrangement links TRBV5-4 to TRBJ2-5, with 14 bases matching TRBD2. This CDR3 comprises 17 residues. The V gene's germline CDR1 is SGHNT and CDR2 YYREEE (reference sequence). Unmatched junction bases numbered 7, after V lost 0 bases and J lost 6 bases. CDR3 sequence (DNA): TGTGCCAGCAGCTTGGGACTAGCGGGGGGGTTGGCGAAGACCCAGTACTTC. Translation: CASSLGLAGGLAKTQYF.

The chain combines TRBV7-9 with TRBJ2-1; 7 bases align to TRBD2. The CDR3 spans 16 residues. Trimming took 4 bases from V and 1 from J; bases not matched to a gene: 7. Germline V gene lookup returns CDR1 SEHNR and CDR2 FQNEAQ (reference sequence). The CDR3 bases are TGTGCCAGCAGCTCGACGGGAGGCCTTTCCTACAATGAGCAGTTCTTC. Amino acid sequence: CASSSTGGLSYNEQFF.

The chain employs TRBV15 and TRBJ1-5; D gene ambiguous. CDR3 size: 12 residues. V lost 0 bases and J 6 bases, leaving 3 bases between the germline ends. CDR1 is LNHNV, CDR2 YYDKDF, per germline (reference sequence). CDR3 amino acids: CATSRDRQPQHF. The CDR3 DNA follows: TGTGCCACCAGCAGAGATCGTCAGCCCCAGCATTTT.

This clone was observed a handful of times. The chain couples TRBV9 to TRBJ2-7; D not certain. The germline V gene has CDR1 SGDLS and CDR2 YYNGEE. V lost 0 bases and J lost 10, with 14 bases in between. CDR3 length: 13 residues. CDR3 in amino acids: CASSVVGGSDQYF. CDR3 nucleotide sequence: TGTGCCAGCAGCGTAGTAGGCGGTTCAGATCAGTACTTC.

The V gene is TRBV18, the J gene TRBJ1-4, with 7 bases matching TRBD1. Germline lookup yields CDR1 KGHSH and CDR2 LQKENI. The CDR3 runs to 17 residues. Trimming removed 2 bases from V and 7 bases from J; junction bases left unmatched: 13. The CDR3 sequence: CASSPTRRPQGGEKLFF. CDR3 in DNA: TGTGCCAGCTCACCAACCCGCAGGCCTCAGGGGGGTGAAAAACTGTTTTTT. Looking up the rest from reference TRBV18 and TRBJ1-4 gives the full variable domain: NAGVMQNPRHLVRRRGQEARLRCSPMKGHSHVYWYRQLPEEGLKFMVYLQKENIIDESGMPKERFSAEFPKEGPSILRIQQVVRGDSAAYFCASSPTRRPQGGEKLFFGSGTQLSVL.

A single count supports this clone. The chain links TRBV6-1 to TRBJ2-1, with 7 bases matching TRBD2. CDR1 is MNHNS, CDR2 SASEGT, per germline. The CDR3 is made up of 15 amino acids. The junction had 5 bases not matched to a gene; V was cut back by 6 bases and J by 0 bases. CDR3 in DNA: TGTGCCAGCAGAGAGGGCGGGAGCTCCTACAATGAGCAGTTCTTC. Protein product: CASREGGSSYNEQFF.